This TCR beta chain was sequenced during a study of beta chain features in type 1 diabetes. J lost 9 bases, V lost 7 bases, and 14 bases had no gene match. This CDR3 is built from 14 residues. Per germline, CDR1 MNHEY and CDR2 SVGAGI. Expressed TCRB transcripts were sequenced, since all the RNA that had been isolated was reverse transcribed. Clones were read by immunoSEQ multiplex PCR, and TCRdb kept only the in-frame ones, dropping some. The table has about 350,000 clones, 15% to 20% seen once. A few counts support this clone. The specimen sequenced was naive CD4+ T cells from blood. The chain combines TRBV6-5 with TRBJ1-1; TRBD1 matches at 7 bases. This TCR came from a young woman in good health. CDR3 protein: CASTYAPGGKQAFF. CDR3 nucleotide sequence: TGTGCCAGCACCTATGCCCCAGGGGGGAAACAAGCTTTCTTT.